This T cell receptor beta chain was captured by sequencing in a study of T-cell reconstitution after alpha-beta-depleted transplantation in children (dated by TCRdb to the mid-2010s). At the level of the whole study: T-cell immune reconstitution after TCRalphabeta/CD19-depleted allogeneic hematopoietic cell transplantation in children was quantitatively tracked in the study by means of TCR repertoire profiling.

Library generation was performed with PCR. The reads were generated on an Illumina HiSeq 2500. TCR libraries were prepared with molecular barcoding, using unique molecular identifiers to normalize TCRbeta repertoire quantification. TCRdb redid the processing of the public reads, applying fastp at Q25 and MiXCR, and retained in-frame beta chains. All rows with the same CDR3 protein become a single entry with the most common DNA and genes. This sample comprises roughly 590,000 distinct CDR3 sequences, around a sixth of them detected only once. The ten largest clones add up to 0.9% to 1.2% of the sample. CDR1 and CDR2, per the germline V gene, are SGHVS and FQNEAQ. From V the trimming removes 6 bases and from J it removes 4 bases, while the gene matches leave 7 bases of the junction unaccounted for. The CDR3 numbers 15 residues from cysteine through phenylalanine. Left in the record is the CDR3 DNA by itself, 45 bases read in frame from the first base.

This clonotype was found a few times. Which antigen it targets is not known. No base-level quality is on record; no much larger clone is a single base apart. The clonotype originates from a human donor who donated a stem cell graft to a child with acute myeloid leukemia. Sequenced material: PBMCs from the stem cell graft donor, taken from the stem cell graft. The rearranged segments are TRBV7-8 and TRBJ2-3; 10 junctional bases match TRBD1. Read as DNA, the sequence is TGTGCCAGCAGTTCTACGGGACAGGGGTCAGATACGCAGTATTTT. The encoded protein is CASSSTGQGSDTQYF. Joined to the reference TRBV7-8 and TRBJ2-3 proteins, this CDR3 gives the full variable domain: GAGVSQSPRYKVAKRGQDVALRCDPISGHVSLFWYQQALGQGPEFLTYFQNEAQLDKSGLPSDRFFAERPEGSVSTLKIQRTQQEDSAVYLCASSSTGQGSDTQYFGPGTRLTVL.